These T cell receptor beta chains were read from a single sample in a study of cytomegalovirus exposure and HLA in healthy donors. Profiling relied on immunoSEQ multiplex PCR, and the TCRdb table lists in-frame clones only, not all of them. The profile shows 75,000 to 100,000 clones, 81% of them singletons. Sequenced material: PBMCs. Every receptor here comes from a man between 40 and 49 years old in good health and CMV-seropositive. Each CDR3 is given with its conserved first and last residue. A D gene is named only where the DNA matches it firmly. A row's size may be missing; if present it is once, few, many or a size class.

abundance: few
j_gene: TRBJ1-4
d_gene: TRBD1
v_gene: TRBV5-4
CDR3nt: TGTGCCAGCAGACGACAGGGAGGAAACGAAAAACTGTTTTTT
CDR3aa: CASRRQGGNEKLFF

abundance: -
j_gene: TRBJ2-3
d_gene: -
v_gene: TRBV5-5
CDR3nt: TGTGCCAGCAGTTCCACAGGGCTAGTCTCAGATACGCAGTATTTT
CDR3aa: CASSSTGLVSDTQYF

abundance: -
j_gene: TRBJ1-2
d_gene: TRBD1
v_gene: TRBV11-3
CDR3nt: TGTGCCAGCAGCTCATCACAGGGGCACTATGGCTACACCTTC
CDR3aa: CASSSSQGHYGYTF

abundance: -
j_gene: TRBJ1-5
d_gene: TRBD1
v_gene: TRBV2
CDR3nt: TGTGCCAGCAGGGGACAGTACAATCAGCCCCAGCATTTT
CDR3aa: CASRGQYNQPQHF

abundance: -
j_gene: TRBJ1-3
d_gene: -
v_gene: TRBV7-9
CDR3nt: TGTGCCAGCAGGGCGGCCAACTCGTTTCCTGGAAACACCATATATTTT
CDR3aa: CASRAANSFPGNTIYF

abundance: -
j_gene: TRBJ1-2
d_gene: -
v_gene: TRBV7-9
CDR3nt: TGTGCCAGCAGCTCCGAGGTCCGGGGCTATGGCTACACCTTC
CDR3aa: CASSSEVRGYGYTF

abundance: -
j_gene: TRBJ2-5
d_gene: TRBD2
v_gene: TRBV7-9
CDR3nt: TGTGCCAGCAGCCGGGGGGGCTTCGAGACCCAGTACTTC
CDR3aa: CASSRGGFETQYF

abundance: -
j_gene: TRBJ1-1
d_gene: -
v_gene: TRBV29-1
CDR3nt: TGCAGCGTCGACAAACCAGTGAACACTGAAGCTTTCTTT
CDR3aa: CSVDKPVNTEAFF

abundance: once
j_gene: TRBJ2-7
d_gene: TRBD2
v_gene: TRBV20-1
CDR3nt: TGCAGTGCTAGAGCTAGCGGCGAGCAGTACTTC
CDR3aa: CSARASGEQYF

abundance: -
j_gene: TRBJ2-3
d_gene: TRBD1
v_gene: TRBV28
CDR3nt: TGTGCCAGCAGTCTACAGGGGCCGGATACGCAGTATTTT
CDR3aa: CASSLQGPDTQYF

abundance: few
j_gene: TRBJ2-3
d_gene: TRBD2
v_gene: TRBV30
CDR3nt: TGTGCCTGGAGTCGGGGGGGCTTCACAGATACGCAGTATTTT
CDR3aa: CAWSRGGFTDTQYF

abundance: -
j_gene: TRBJ1-2
d_gene: -
v_gene: TRBV7-9
CDR3nt: TGTGCCAGCGCACAGAACTATGGCTACACCTTC
CDR3aa: CASAQNYGYTF

abundance: -
j_gene: TRBJ2-5
d_gene: TRBD1
v_gene: TRBV5-6
CDR3nt: TGTGCCAGCAGCCCCCGGGACAGGCCAAGGGGGTACCAAGAGACCCAGTACTTC
CDR3aa: CASSPRDRPRGYQETQYF

abundance: once
j_gene: TRBJ1-2
d_gene: -
v_gene: TRBV29-1
CDR3nt: TGCAGCGTTGTAAGGGAGAAAAACTATGGCTACACCTTC
CDR3aa: CSVVREKNYGYTF

abundance: few
j_gene: TRBJ2-7
d_gene: -
v_gene: TRBV9
CDR3nt: TGTGCCAGCAGCGTAGGTCTAGGTTACGAGCAGTACTTC
CDR3aa: CASSVGLGYEQYF

abundance: -
j_gene: TRBJ1-2
d_gene: -
v_gene: TRBV30
CDR3nt: TGTGCCTGGAGACACAGCTATACGGATGGCTACACCTTC
CDR3aa: CAWRHSYTDGYTF

abundance: -
j_gene: TRBJ1-2
d_gene: -
v_gene: TRBV5-6
CDR3nt: TGTGCCAGCAGCTCGCAGGGGAACTTGTTCTATGGCTACACCTTC
CDR3aa: CASSSQGNLFYGYTF

abundance: -
j_gene: TRBJ1-3
d_gene: -
v_gene: TRBV18
CDR3nt: TGTGCCAGCTCACCAGGCAGGGCTGGAAACACCATATATTTT
CDR3aa: CASSPGRAGNTIYF

abundance: few
j_gene: TRBJ2-7
d_gene: -
v_gene: TRBV4-1
CDR3nt: TGCGCCAGCAGCCAGGGGCTAGCGTCGTACGAGCAGTACTTC
CDR3aa: CASSQGLASYEQYF

abundance: -
j_gene: TRBJ2-7
d_gene: TRBD2
v_gene: TRBV9
CDR3nt: TGTGCCAGCAGCGTAAGGGCTAGCGGGGGCGAGCAGTACTTC
CDR3aa: CASSVRASGGEQYF

abundance: once
j_gene: TRBJ2-1
d_gene: TRBD1
v_gene: TRBV9
CDR3nt: TGTGCCAGCAGCGGACAGGGGGCGATGAACAATGAGCAGTTCTTC
CDR3aa: CASSGQGAMNNEQFF

abundance: few
j_gene: TRBJ1-1
d_gene: -
v_gene: TRBV5-1
CDR3nt: TGCGCCAGCAGCTTGGGAGGAACCATGAACACTGAAGCTTTCTTT
CDR3aa: CASSLGGTMNTEAFF